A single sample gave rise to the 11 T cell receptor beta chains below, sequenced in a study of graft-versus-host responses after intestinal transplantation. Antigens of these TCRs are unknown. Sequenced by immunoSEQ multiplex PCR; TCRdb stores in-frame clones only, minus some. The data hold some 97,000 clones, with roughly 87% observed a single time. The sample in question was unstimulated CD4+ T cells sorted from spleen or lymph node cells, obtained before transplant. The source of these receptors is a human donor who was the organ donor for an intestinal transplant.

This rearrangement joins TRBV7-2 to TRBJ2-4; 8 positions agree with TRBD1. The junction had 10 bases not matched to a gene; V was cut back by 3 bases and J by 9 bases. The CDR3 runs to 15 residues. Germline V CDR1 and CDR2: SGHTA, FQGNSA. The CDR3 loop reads CASSFDFGQGIIQYF. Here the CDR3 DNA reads TGTGCCAGCAGCTTTGATTTTGGACAGGGTATCATTCAGTACTTC.

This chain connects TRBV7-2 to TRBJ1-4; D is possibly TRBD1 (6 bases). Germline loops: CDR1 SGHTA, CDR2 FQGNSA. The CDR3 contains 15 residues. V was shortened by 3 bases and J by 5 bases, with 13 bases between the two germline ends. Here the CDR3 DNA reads TGTGCCAGCAGCTTCATACAGGGACTAAATGAAAAACTGTTTTTT. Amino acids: CASSFIQGLNEKLFF. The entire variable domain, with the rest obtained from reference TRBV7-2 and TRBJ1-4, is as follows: GAGVSQSPSNKVTEKGKDVELRCDPISGHTALYWYRQSLGQGLEFLIYFQGNSAPDKSGLPSDRFSAERTGGSVSTLTIQRTQQEDSAVYLCASSFIQGLNEKLFFGSGTQLSVL.

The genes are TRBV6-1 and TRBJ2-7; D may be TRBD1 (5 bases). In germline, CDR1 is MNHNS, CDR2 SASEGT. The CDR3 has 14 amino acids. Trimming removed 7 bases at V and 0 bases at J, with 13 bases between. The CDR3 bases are TGTGCCAGCATCATGGCGACAGTCTCCTACGAGCAGTACTTC. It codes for CASIMATVSYEQYF.

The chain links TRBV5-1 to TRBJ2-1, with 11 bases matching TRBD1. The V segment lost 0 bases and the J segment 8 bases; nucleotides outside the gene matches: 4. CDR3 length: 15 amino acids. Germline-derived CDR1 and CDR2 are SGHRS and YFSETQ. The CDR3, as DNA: TGCGCCAGCAGCTTGGCCGGACAGGGGGCCTATGAGCAGTTCTTC. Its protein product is CASSLAGQGAYEQFF.

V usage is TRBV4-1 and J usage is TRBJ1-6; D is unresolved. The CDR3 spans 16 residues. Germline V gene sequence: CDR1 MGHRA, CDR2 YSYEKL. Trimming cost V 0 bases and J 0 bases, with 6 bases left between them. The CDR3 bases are TGCGCCAGCAGCCAAGAGGTCAGCTCCTATAATTCACCCCTCCACTTT. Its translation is CASSQEVSSYNSPLHF.

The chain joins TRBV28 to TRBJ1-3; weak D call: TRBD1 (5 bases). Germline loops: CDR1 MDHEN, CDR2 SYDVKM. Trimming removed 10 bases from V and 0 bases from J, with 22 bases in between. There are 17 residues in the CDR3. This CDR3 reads CATIRNPGRFSGNTIYF. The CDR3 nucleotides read TGTGCCACCATAAGAAATCCGGGACGGTTCTCTGGAAACACCATATATTTT.

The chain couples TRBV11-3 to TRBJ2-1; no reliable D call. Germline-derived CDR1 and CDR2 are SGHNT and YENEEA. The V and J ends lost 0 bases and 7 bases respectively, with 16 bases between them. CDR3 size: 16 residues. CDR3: CASSLDSSPTRNEQFF. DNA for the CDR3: TGTGCCAGCAGCTTAGATAGCAGCCCGACTCGGAATGAGCAGTTCTTC.

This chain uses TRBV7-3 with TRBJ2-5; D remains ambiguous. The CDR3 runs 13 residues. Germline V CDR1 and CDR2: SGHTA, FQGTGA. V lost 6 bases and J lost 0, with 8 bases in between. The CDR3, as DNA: TGTGCCAGCAGTAAAGGAGACCAAGAGACCCAGTACTTC. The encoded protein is CASSKGDQETQYF.

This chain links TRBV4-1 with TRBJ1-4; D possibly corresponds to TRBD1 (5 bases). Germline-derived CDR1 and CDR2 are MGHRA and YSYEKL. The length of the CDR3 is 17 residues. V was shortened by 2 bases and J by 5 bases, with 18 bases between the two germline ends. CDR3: CASSQTSPFGGNEKLFF. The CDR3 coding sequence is TGCGCCAGCAGCCAAACATCCCCCTTCGGGGGGAATGAAAAACTGTTTTTT.

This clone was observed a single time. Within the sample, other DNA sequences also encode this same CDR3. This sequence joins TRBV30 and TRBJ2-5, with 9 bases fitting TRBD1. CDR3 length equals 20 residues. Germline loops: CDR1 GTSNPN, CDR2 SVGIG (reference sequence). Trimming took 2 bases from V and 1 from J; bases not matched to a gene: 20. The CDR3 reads CAWSRDRAFSGALPQETQYF. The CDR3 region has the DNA TGTGCCTGGAGTCGGGACAGGGCCTTTAGCGGAGCCCTCCCCCAAGAGACCCAGTACTTC.

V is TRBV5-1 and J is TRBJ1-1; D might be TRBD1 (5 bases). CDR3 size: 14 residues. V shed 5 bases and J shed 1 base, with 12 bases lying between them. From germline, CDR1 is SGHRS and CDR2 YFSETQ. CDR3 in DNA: TGCGCCAGCAGGCTGGGGGTGACGAACACTGAAGCTTTCTTT. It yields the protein CASRLGVTNTEAFF. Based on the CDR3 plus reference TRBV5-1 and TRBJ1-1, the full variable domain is KAGVTQTPRYLIKTRGQQVTLSCSPISGHRSVSWYQQTPGQGLQFLFEYFSETQRNKGNFPGRFSGRQFSNSRSEMNVSTLELGDSALYLCASRLGVTNTEAFFGQGTRLTVV.